The following is a T cell receptor beta chain sequence with its context. The sample is drawn from a study of shared T cell receptors in the human thymus. Generated by immunoSEQ multiplex PCR, the TCRdb table keeps only in-frame clones and is missing some. The repertoire holds 500,000 to 550,000 clones, with about four fifths as singletons. The CDR3 totals 18 residues. Germline CDR1 is SGHAT and CDR2 is FQNNGV. With 0 bases clipped from V and 3 bases from J, the junction kept 8 bases outside the gene matches. Separately, the same data were catalogued under a study of human thymus T cells. That report notes: From resections taken during corrective heart surgery, the thymus tissue was obtained. The related literature has documented a marked overlap of thymic repertoires among unrelated individuals.

This clonotype originated in a boy in the first two years of life with a congenital heart defect. The J gene is TRBJ2-5, the V gene TRBV11-2, with 12 bases lining up with TRBD2. What was sequenced was thymocytes. The CDR3 bases are TGTGCCAGCAGCTTAGATGGGACTAGCGGGCGGTTGGAAGAGACCCAGTACTTC. It is translated as CASSLDGTSGRLEETQYF.